This TCR beta chain was retrieved from a study of cytomegalovirus exposure and HLA in healthy donors. The CDR3 consists of 14 residues. Germline V CDR1 and CDR2: LGHNA, YNFKEQ. V lost 2 bases and J 4 bases, leaving 11 bases between the germline ends. The method was immunoSEQ multiplex PCR; TCRdb's version includes in-frame clones alone and lacks a portion of them. The repertoire holds about 160,000 clones, with approximately 96% as singletons. Study findings and constraints: According to reports, the classifier identified cytomegalovirus status with high specificity and sensitivity. The TCR clusters that emerged in the first cohort tended, a later analysis found, to co-occur in the roughly 120 validation repertoires.

A remark on this clone: Its matching antigen is unknown.

V is TRBV4-2 and J is TRBJ2-5; possibly TRBD2 for D (5 bases). The TCR was taken from a woman younger than 30 in good health and CMV-seronegative. Sequencing was performed on PBMCs. The CDR3 DNA follows: TGTGCCAGCAGCCAAACCCGGGGAGCAGAGACCCAGTACTTC. Translation gives CASSQTRGAETQYF.